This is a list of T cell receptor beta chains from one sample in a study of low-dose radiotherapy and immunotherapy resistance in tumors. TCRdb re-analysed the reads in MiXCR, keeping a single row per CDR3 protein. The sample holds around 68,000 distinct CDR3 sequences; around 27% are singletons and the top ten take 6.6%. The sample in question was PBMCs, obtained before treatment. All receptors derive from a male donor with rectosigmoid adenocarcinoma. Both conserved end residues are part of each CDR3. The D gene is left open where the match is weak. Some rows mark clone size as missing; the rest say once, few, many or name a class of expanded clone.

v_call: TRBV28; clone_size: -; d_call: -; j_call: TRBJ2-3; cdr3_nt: TGTGCCAGCAGTAGTCTCGGTACGCAGTATTTT; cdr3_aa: CASSSLGTQYF
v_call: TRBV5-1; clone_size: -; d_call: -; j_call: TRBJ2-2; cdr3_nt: TGCGCCAGCAGCTTGGCCGGGCTCGAGAACACCGGGGAGCTGTTTTTT; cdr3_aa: CASSLAGLENTGELFF
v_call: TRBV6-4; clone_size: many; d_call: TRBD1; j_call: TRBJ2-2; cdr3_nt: TGTGCCAGCAGTAACGACAGGGAGACCGGGGAGCTGTTTTTT; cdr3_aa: CASSNDRETGELFF
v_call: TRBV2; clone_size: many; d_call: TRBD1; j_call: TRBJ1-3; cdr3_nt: TGTGCCAGCAGGAGACAGGGGGCATCCGGAAACACCATATATTTT; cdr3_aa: CASRRQGASGNTIYF
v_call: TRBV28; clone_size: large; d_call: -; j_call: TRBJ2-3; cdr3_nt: TGTGCCAGCAGTTTGGGGGGTATCGGGGCAGATACGCAGTATTTT; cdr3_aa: CASSLGGIGADTQYF
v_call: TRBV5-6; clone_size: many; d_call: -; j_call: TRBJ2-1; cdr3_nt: TGTGCCAGCAGCTTCGGCCTGGGGGGCAATGAGCAGTTCTTC; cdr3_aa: CASSFGLGGNEQFF
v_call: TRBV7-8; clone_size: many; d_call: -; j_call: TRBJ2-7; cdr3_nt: TGTGCCAGCAGCACACCGTCGACAGGTAGATACGAGCAGTACTTC; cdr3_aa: CASSTPSTGRYEQYF
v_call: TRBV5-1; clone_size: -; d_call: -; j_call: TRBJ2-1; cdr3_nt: TGCGCCAGCAGCTCTGGTAGCGTTAACAATGAGCAGTTCTTC; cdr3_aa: CASSSGSVNNEQFF
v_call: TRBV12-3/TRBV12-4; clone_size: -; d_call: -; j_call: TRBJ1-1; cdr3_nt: TGTGCCAGCAGTAGGATTGGAGCCACTGAAGCTTTCTTT; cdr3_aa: CASSRIGATEAFF
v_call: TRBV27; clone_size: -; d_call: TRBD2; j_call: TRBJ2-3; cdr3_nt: TGTGCCAGCAGTCCTCCGAAGCGGGGGGTCACAGATACGCAGTATTTT; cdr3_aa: CASSPPKRGVTDTQYF
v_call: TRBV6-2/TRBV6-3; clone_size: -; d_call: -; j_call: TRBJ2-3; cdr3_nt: TGTGCCAGCAGCCGGGACACGAGCACAGATACGCAGTATTTT; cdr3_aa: CASSRDTSTDTQYF
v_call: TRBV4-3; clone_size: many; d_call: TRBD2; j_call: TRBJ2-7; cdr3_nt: TGCGCCAGCAGCCAAGAGGGTAGCGGGAGCGGATACGAGCAGTACTTC; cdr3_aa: CASSQEGSGSGYEQYF
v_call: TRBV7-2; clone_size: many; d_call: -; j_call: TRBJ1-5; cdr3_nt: TGTGCCAGCAGCTTACAGAAGGGGGGCGATCAGCCCCAGCATTTT; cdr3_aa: CASSLQKGGDQPQHF
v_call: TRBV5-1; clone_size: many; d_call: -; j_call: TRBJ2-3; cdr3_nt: TGCGCCAGCAGCTTGGAAGTATTAGGGGGCACAGATACGCAGTATTTT; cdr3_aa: CASSLEVLGGTDTQYF
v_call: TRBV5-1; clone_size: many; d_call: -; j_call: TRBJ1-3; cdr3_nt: TGCGCCAGCGGCCAAGGGAGGCCCTCTGGAAACACCATATATTTT; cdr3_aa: CASGQGRPSGNTIYF
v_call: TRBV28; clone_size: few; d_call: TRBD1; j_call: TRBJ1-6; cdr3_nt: TGTGCCAGCAGTACTGGACAGGGGGCGAGTTCACCCCTCCACTTT; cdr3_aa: CASSTGQGASSPLHF
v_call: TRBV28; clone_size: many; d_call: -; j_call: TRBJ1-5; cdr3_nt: TGTGCCAGCAGGCCGGACAATAGCAATCAGCCCCAGCATTTT; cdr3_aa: CASRPDNSNQPQHF
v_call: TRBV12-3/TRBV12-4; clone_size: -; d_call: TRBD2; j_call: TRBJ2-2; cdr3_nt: TGTGCCAGCAGTTTACAAGGACTAGCGGGGGTCGGGGAGCTGTTTTTT; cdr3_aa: CASSLQGLAGVGELFF
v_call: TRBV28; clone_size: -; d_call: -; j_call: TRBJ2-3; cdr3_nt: TGTGCCAGCAGTTTAAACAGTGGCAGGAACACAGATACGCAGTATTTT; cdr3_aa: CASSLNSGRNTDTQYF
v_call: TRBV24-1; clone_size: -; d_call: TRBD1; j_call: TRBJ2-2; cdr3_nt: TGTGCCACCAGTGATTCGGGACAGGCGAACACCGGGGAGCTGTTTTTT; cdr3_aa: CATSDSGQANTGELFF
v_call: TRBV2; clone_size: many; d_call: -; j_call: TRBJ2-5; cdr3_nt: TGTGCCAGCGGTGAGACCCAGTACTTC; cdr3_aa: CASGETQYF
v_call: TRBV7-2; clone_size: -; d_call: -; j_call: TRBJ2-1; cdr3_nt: TGTGCCAGCAGCTTGGCGATTGAGCAGTTCTTC; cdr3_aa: CASSLAIEQFF
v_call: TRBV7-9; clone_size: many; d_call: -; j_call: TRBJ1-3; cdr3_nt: TGTGCCAGCACCTCGGGCCCCATGGGTTACGGAAACACCATATATTTT; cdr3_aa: CASTSGPMGYGNTIYF